These 2 T cell receptor beta chains were all obtained from the same sample, sequenced in a study of T cell responses to AZD1222 COVID-19 vaccine (dated by TCRdb to about 2021). Preparation of the library involved the immunoSEQ multiplex PCR assay. This is the immuneACCESS table as TCRdb keeps it, with only in-frame sequences that have V and J called. A part of the clones is gone; compared with another copy, unresolved V genes explain less than half, and the rest is unexplained. This sample lists 95,000 to 110,000 clones; 93% were detected once. Together, the top ten hold around 5% of the sample. The time point label corresponds to: baseline before first vaccination. This material consisted of peripheral blood, taken on day 0 of AZD1222 vaccination. The receptors were gathered from an adult in good health.

The rearrangement joins TRBV10-3 to TRBJ1-2; D unclear. CDR3 length: 14 residues. CDR1 ENHRY and CDR2 SYGVKD come from the germline V gene. The V end lost 2 bases, the J end lost 1 base, and 8 bases lay between the germline ends. In DNA form, the CDR3 reads TGTGCCATCAGTGAGCAGGCAGATAACTATGGCTACACCTTC. It codes for CAISEQADNYGYTF.

In its sample, this clone was seen once. The V and J genes are TRBV6-1 and TRBJ2-7, with 7 positions matching TRBD2. This CDR3 is built from 15 residues. The germline V gene encodes CDR1 MNHNS and CDR2 SASEGT. J lost 2 bases, V lost 1 base, and 5 bases had no gene match. The CDR3 nucleotides read TGTGCCAGCAGTGAAGGGGGGGGAGGGGCCTACGAGCAGTACTTC. Residues: CASSEGGGGAYEQYF.